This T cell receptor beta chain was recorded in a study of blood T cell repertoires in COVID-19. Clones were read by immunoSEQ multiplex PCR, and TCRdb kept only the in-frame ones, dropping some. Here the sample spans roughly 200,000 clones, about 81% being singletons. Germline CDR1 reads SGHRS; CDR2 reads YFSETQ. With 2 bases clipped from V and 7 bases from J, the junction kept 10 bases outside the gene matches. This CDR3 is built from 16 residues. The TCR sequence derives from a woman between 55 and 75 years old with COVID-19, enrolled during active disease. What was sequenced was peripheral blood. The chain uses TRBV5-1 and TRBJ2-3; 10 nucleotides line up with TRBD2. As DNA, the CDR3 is TGCGCCAGCAGCTTTACTAGCGGGGAACTCGGAAATACGCAGTATTTT. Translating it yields CASSFTSGELGNTQYF.